The clone carrying this T cell receptor beta chain was seen once. Original methodology: Quantification of nucleated cells was approximated via reference gene primer amplification. Clones were read by immunoSEQ multiplex PCR, and TCRdb kept only the in-frame ones, dropping some. V and J calls and clone size are those listed in that table; D and trimming were worked out from the DNA. The profile shows under 350,000 clones, 85% to 90% of them singletons. The sample originates from a study of blood T cell repertoires in COVID-19. Turning to the study itself: Spain, Italy and the United States supplied samples that represented acute and convalescent COVID-19. PBMCs, B-cell-depleted T cells, or T cells provided the cDNA or gDNA that made up the material.

The V gene's germline CDR1 is MNHEY and CDR2 SVGAGI. CDR3 length: 16 amino acids. Germline trimming cut 3 bases from V and 2 bases from J; bases unmatched to any gene: 7. The source of this sequence is a man aged 40-55 years with acute or convalescent COVID-19. Source material: peripheral blood. The chain carries TRBV6-5 and TRBJ2-3, with TRBD2 matching over 8 bases. CDR3 DNA sequence: TGTGCCAGCAGTTATACGGGGGGGTCTTACACAGATACGCAGTATTTT. As protein: CASSYTGGSYTDTQYF.